Below are 18 T cell receptor beta chains sequenced from a single sample in a study of blood T cell repertoires in COVID-19. Profiling relied on immunoSEQ multiplex PCR, and the TCRdb table lists in-frame clones only, not all of them. The table has 470,000 or so clones, 87% seen once; the top ten hold nearly 2%. Sequencing was done on a sample of PBMCs or T cells enriched from blood (not recorded which). The receptors here all came from a woman aged 18-35 years with acute COVID-19.

This clone was counted a single time. CDR3 sequence reads: CASRPRGGSTDTQYF. In nucleotides, the CDR3 is TGTGCCAGCAGACCTCGGGGGGGAAGCACAGATACGCAGTATTTT. V gene TRBV2 combines with J gene TRBJ2-3, with 8 bases that match TRBD2. With 6 bases clipped from V and 0 bases from J, the junction kept 5 bases outside the gene matches. The CDR3 length is 15 residues. Germline assignment: CDR1 SNHLY and CDR2 FYNNEI.

V gene TRBV18 combines with J gene TRBJ2-1; possible D gene TRBD1, 6 bases. The CDR3 totals 19 residues. Germline assignment: CDR1 KGHSH and CDR2 LQKENI. V lost 6 bases and J lost 5, with 29 bases in between. The CDR3, as DNA: TGTGCCAGCTCCTCGGACAGTGTAAAGATCCGAACCAGGGACAATGAGCAGTTCTTC. Encoded protein: CASSSDSVKIRTRDNEQFF.

The V call is TRBV7-9, the J call TRBJ1-4; 10 nucleotides line up with TRBD1. J was trimmed by 8 bases and V by 4 bases; bases with no gene match: 4. CDR1 and CDR2 from the germline V gene are SEHNR and FQNEAQ (reference sequence). This CDR3 is 14 amino acids long. CDR3 coding DNA: TGTGCCAGCAGCTCGGGACAGGGGAGAGAAAAACTGTTTTTT. Translation: CASSSGQGREKLFF.

This clone was detected only a few times. The chain links TRBV5-6 to TRBJ1-2; 11 bases match TRBD1. The V segment lost 5 bases and the J segment 6 bases; nucleotides outside the gene matches: 9. The CDR3 has 15 residues. Germline V CDR1 and CDR2: SGHDT, YYEEEE. CDR3 sequence reads: CASRRTGGVSHGYTF. CDR3 DNA: TGTGCCAGCAGGAGGACAGGGGGCGTGTCCCATGGCTACACCTTC.

This chain joins TRBV7-9 and TRBJ1-2; 7 bases are shared with TRBD1. After removal of 5 bases from V and 3 bases from J, the junction contained 3 bases not matched to a gene. The germline gives CDR1 SEHNR, CDR2 FQNEAQ (reference sequence). There are 13 residues in the CDR3. CDR3: CASSVGTDYGYTF. The CDR3 nucleotides are TGTGCCAGCAGCGTCGGGACAGACTATGGCTACACCTTC.

The chain recombines TRBV28 with TRBJ2-2; 7 bases agree with TRBD1. The CDR3 sequence is 15 residues long. The trim removed 3 bases at V and 4 bases at J, leaving 5 bases unmatched. Germline V lookup: CDR1 MDHEN, CDR2 SYDVKM. CDR3 sequence: CASSFMTGPTGELFF. CDR3 sequence (DNA): TGTGCCAGCAGTTTTATGACAGGGCCCACCGGGGAGCTGTTTTTT. The entire variable domain, with the rest obtained from reference TRBV28 and TRBJ2-2, is as follows: DVKVTQSSRYLVKRTGEKVFLECVQDMDHENMFWYRQDPGLGLRLIYFSYDVKMKEKGDIPEGYSVSREKKERFSLILESASTNQTSMYLCASSFMTGPTGELFFGEGSRLTVL.

The V and J genes are TRBV30 and TRBJ2-1, with TRBD1 matching 8 bases. The germline CDR1 and CDR2 sequences are GTSNPN and SVGIG (reference sequence). CDR3 length: 11 amino acids. J lost 10 bases, V lost 5 bases, and 4 bases had no gene match. CDR3 residues: CAWETGVEQFF. In nucleotides, the CDR3 is TGTGCCTGGGAGACAGGGGTCGAGCAGTTCTTC.

The chain carries TRBV6-5 and TRBJ2-7, with a possible D match to TRBD2 (5 bases). The CDR3 runs to 13 residues. V dropped 6 bases and J dropped 2 bases, with 11 bases sitting between them. Germline CDR1 and CDR2: MNHEY and SVGAGI. The CDR3 is CASSSGLTYEQYF. The CDR3 bases are TGTGCCAGCAGCTCCGGACTGACCTACGAGCAGTACTTC.

V is TRBV25-1 and J is TRBJ1-6; TRBD1 agrees at 7 bases. V was clipped by 3 bases and J by 4 bases; unmatched bases: 0. This CDR3 spans 14 amino acids. Germline V gives CDR1 MGHDK, CDR2 SYGVNS. CDR3 nucleotide sequence: TGTGCCAGCAGTGAGGGACAGTATAATTCACCCCTCCACTTT. It specifies CASSEGQYNSPLHF.

The genes are TRBV6-6 and TRBJ1-5, with 7 bases lining up with TRBD1. The CDR3 is 15 residues long. With 5 bases clipped from V and 2 bases from J, the junction kept 6 bases outside the gene matches. Germline V CDR1 and CDR2: MNHNY, SVGAGI (reference sequence). The CDR3 region is CASSQTGKGNQPQHF. CDR3 bases: TGTGCCAGCAGTCAGACAGGGAAAGGCAATCAGCCCCAGCATTTT.

The CDR3 loop is CASSGITGRVTYEQYF. The DNA of the CDR3 is TGTGCCAGCAGTGGGATCACAGGGAGGGTCACCTACGAGCAGTACTTC. The chain uses TRBV2 and TRBJ2-7, with D possibly being TRBD2 (7 bases). V lost 4 bases to trimming and J lost 2 bases, with 18 bases between them. The CDR3 length is 16 residues. Germline V CDR1 and CDR2: SNHLY, FYNNEI. Full variable domain (rest looked up from reference TRBV2 and TRBJ2-7): EPEVTQTPSHQVTQMGQEVILRCVPISNHLYFYWYRQILGQKVEFLVSFYNNEISEKSEIFDDQFSVERPDGSNFTLKIRSTKLEDSAMYFCASSGITGRVTYEQYFGPGTRLTVT.

In this sample, this clone turned up once. This chain links TRBV19 with TRBJ1-4, with D unresolved. The CDR3 covers 13 residues. In germline, CDR1 is LNHDA, CDR2 SQIVND (reference sequence). The V end was cut by 10 bases, the J end by 7 bases, with 16 bases between. The CDR3 DNA follows: TGTGCCAATAGGGTACGGGATGGTGAAAAACTGTTTTTT. Amino acids: CANRVRDGEKLFF.

This clone was detected only a few times. The same CDR3 is also encoded by other DNA sequences in this sample. The chain uses TRBV15 and TRBJ2-1; D is undetermined. Per germline, CDR1 LNHNV and CDR2 YYDKDF (reference sequence). CDR3 length: 12 amino acids. V was shortened by 0 bases and J by 9 bases, with 6 bases between the two germline ends. The CDR3 DNA reads TGTGCCACCAGCAGAGATTCGGGTGAGCAGTTCTTC. Its protein is CATSRDSGEQFF.

This chain joins TRBV27 and TRBJ2-7, with 9 positions matching TRBD1. The CDR3 loop spans 12 amino acids. The V and J ends lost 8 bases and 3 bases, in that order; junction bases with no gene match: 2. From germline, CDR1 is MNHEY and CDR2 SMNVEV (reference sequence). In DNA, the CDR3 is TGTGCCAGCTGGGACAGGGTCTACGAGCAGTACTTC. As protein: CASWDRVYEQYF.

This chain links TRBV7-9 with TRBJ2-7; D perhaps matches TRBD1 (5 bases). The germline gives CDR1 SEHNR, CDR2 FQNEAQ (reference sequence). V was pared by 4 bases and J by 2 bases, with 18 bases between. The CDR3 has 16 amino acids. The CDR3 DNA reads TGTGCCAGCAGCTCAATTAAAGGGGTCAAAGCCTACGAGCAGTACTTC. Translating gives CASSSIKGVKAYEQYF. Supplemented by reference TRBV7-9 and TRBJ2-7, the full variable domain reads DTGVSQNPRHKITKRGQNVTFRCDPISEHNRLYWYRQTLGQGPEFLTYFQNEAQLEKSRLLSDRFSAERPKGSFSTLEIQRTEQGDSAMYLCASSSIKGVKAYEQYFGPGTRLTVT.

The V call is TRBV6-6, the J call TRBJ1-1; no definite D call. Germline V gene lookup returns CDR1 MNHNY and CDR2 SVGAGI (reference sequence). The CDR3 contains 14 residues. Trimming left V 1 base short and J 1 base short, with 7 bases between. CDR3 coding DNA: TGTGCCAGCAGTTACTTAAGAGCGAACACTGAAGCTTTCTTT. Protein: CASSYLRANTEAFF.

The J gene is TRBJ1-1, the V gene TRBV28; perhaps TRBD1 as D (6 bases). Looked up from germline, CDR1 is MDHEN and CDR2 is SYDVKM. The length of the CDR3 is 12 residues. Between the trimmed V and J ends, which lost 5 bases and 7 bases, there was a span of 11 bases. Written as DNA, the CDR3 is TGTGCCAGCAGTGGGGACATTAATGAAGCTTTCTTT. Its translation is CASSGDINEAFF.

The genes are TRBV12-3 or TRBV12-4 and TRBJ2-7, with D maybe TRBD1 (6 bases). The CDR3 loop spans 13 amino acids. V lost 3 bases and J lost 5, with 11 bases in between. The CDR3 region is CASSFSGAHEQYF. CDR3 coding DNA: TGTGCCAGCAGTTTCTCAGGGGCCCACGAGCAGTACTTC.